The next 9 T cell receptor beta chains were all read from a single sample in a study of T cell responses to AZD1222 COVID-19 vaccine. Here immunoSEQ multiplex PCR was the method, and the copy in TCRdb shows in-frame clones only, minus some. The data contain tens of thousands of clones, roughly 84% of them singletons. The material was peripheral blood, obtained on day 0 of AZD1222 vaccination. These receptors were taken from an adult in good health.

This clone was counted a few times. This chain links TRBV10-1 with TRBJ1-1, with a weak D call TRBD1 (5 bases). The V end lost 4 bases, the J end lost 1 base, and 13 bases lay between the germline ends. The CDR3 spans 15 residues. Germline CDR1 WNHNN, CDR2 SYGVQD (reference sequence). CDR3 protein: CASSGRSTGNTEAFF. CDR3 in DNA: TGCGCCAGCAGTGGAAGGTCCACAGGGAACACTGAAGCTTTCTTT.

J is TRBJ2-7 and V is TRBV11-3; possible D gene TRBD2, 5 bases. The CDR3 loop spans 15 amino acids. CDR1 is SGHNT and CDR2 is YENEEA in the germline V gene. V was shortened by 3 bases and J by 1 base, with 13 bases between the two germline ends. CDR3 in amino acids: CASSLGVTESYEQYF. CDR3 bases: TGTGCCAGCAGCTTGGGAGTAACAGAATCCTACGAGCAGTACTTC.

The chain couples TRBV30 to TRBJ1-1; D is possibly TRBD1 (6 bases). Trimming stripped 4 bases from V and 5 bases from J, with 14 bases between. The CDR3 totals 13 residues. CDR1 and CDR2 from the germline V gene are GTSNPN and SVGIG (reference sequence). CDR3 amino acids: CAWKRQASTEAFF. CDR3 coding DNA: TGTGCCTGGAAAAGACAGGCGTCGACTGAAGCTTTCTTT.

The chain carries TRBV10-1 and TRBJ1-1; D might be TRBD1 (6 bases). V dropped 4 bases and J dropped 1 base, with 16 bases sitting between them. CDR1 is WNHNN and CDR2 is SYGVQD in the germline V gene (reference sequence). CDR3 size: 16 residues. The CDR3 loop is CASSATSGTRNTEAFF. The CDR3 DNA reads TGCGCCAGCAGTGCGACATCCGGGACAAGGAACACTGAAGCTTTCTTT.

The chain joins TRBV10-3 to TRBJ1-6; 9 nucleotides match TRBD1. Germline CDR1 reads ENHRY; CDR2 reads SYGVKD. This CDR3 is built from 18 residues. V lost 6 bases and J lost 3; bases outside the gene matches: 12. The CDR3 DNA sequence: TGTGCCATCAGGCCTAATAACTTGGGACAGGGCTATAATTCACCCCTCCACTTT. The encoded protein is CAIRPNNLGQGYNSPLHF.

The rearrangement joins TRBV6-1 to TRBJ1-1; 11 nucleotides match TRBD1. The germline CDR1 and CDR2 sequences are MNHNS and SASEGT. The CDR3 consists of 17 residues. V dropped 1 base and J dropped 5; count of bases not matched to a gene: 9. The CDR3 nucleotides read TGTGCCAGCAGTGAAGGCCCAGGACAGGGGGCGAGGACTGAAGCTTTCTTT. This gives the protein CASSEGPGQGARTEAFF.

The chain combines TRBV29-1 with TRBJ2-3, with 9 bases matching TRBD2. Losses at the gene ends were 4 bases for V and 0 bases for J; bases not matched to a gene: 8. This CDR3 contains 16 residues. Germline CDR1 and CDR2: SQVTM and ANQGSEA. As DNA, the CDR3 is TGCAGCGTTGCCAGCACTAGCGGGTATAGCACAGATACGCAGTATTTT. Its protein is CSVASTSGYSTDTQYF.

On this clone: Because the CDR3 is missing its conserved closing phenylalanine or tryptophan, this is likely a read error. This sequence joins TRBV19 and TRBJ2-7; 10 positions agree with TRBD1. With V trimmed by 4 bases and J by 4 bases, 4 bases remained unmatched. The CDR3 runs 14 residues. The germline V gene has CDR1 LNHDA and CDR2 SQIVND (reference sequence). CDR3 bases: TGTGCCAGTAGTACCCGACAGGGGGCTTACGAGCAGTACCTC. Translation gives CASSTRQGAYEQYL.

J is TRBJ1-5 and V is TRBV2; TRBD1 is a possible D gene (6 bases). Per the germline V gene, CDR1 is SNHLY and CDR2 is FYNNEI. The CDR3 has 14 amino acids. V lost 3 bases to trimming and J lost 3 bases, with 9 bases between them. CDR3 DNA sequence: TGTGCCAGCAGTGAGGACAGACTCAATCAGCCCCAGCATTTT. It translates to CASSEDRLNQPQHF. Supplemented by reference TRBV2 and TRBJ1-5, the full variable domain reads EPEVTQTPSHQVTQMGQEVILRCVPISNHLYFYWYRQILGQKVEFLVSFYNNEISEKSEIFDDQFSVERPDGSNFTLKIRSTKLEDSAMYFCASSEDRLNQPQHFGDGTRLSIL.